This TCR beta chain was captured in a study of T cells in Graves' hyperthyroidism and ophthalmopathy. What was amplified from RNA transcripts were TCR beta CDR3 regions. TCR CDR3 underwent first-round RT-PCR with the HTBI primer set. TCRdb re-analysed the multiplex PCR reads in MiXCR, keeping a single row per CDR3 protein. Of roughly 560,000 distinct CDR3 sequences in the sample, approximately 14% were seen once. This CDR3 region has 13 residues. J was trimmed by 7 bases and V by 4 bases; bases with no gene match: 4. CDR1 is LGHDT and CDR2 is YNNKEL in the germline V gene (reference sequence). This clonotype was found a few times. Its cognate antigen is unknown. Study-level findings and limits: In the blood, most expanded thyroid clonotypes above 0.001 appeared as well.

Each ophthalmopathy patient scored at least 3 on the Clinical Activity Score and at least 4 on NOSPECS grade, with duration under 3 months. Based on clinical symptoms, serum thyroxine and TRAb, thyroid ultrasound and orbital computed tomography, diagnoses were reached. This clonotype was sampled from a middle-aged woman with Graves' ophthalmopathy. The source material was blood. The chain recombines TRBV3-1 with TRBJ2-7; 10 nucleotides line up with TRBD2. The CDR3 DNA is TGTGCCAGCAGCCCCGCTAGCGGGAGAGAGCAGTACTTC. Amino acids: CASSPASGREQYF.